This T cell receptor (beta chain) was identified in a study of T cell clonality in common variable immunodeficiency. Whole-study findings and limits: Fewer deletions and N-nucleotide insertions were reportedly seen in common variable immunodeficiency TCR beta sequences.

Generated by immunoSEQ multiplex PCR, the TCRdb table keeps only in-frame clones and is missing some. The data list about 30,000 clones, none observed once; around 5% falls to the top ten. This clone is labeled as medium-sized. Its antigen is not identified. The observed sequence ends 3 residues before the CDR3 terminus, with the missing tail filled in from the germline J gene. Patients and controls were mostly of Caucasian heritage. This CDR3 has 14 amino acids. Germline lookup yields CDR1 SGHTA and CDR2 FQGNSA. The chain recombines TRBV7-2 with TRBJ1-2, with 9 bases matching TRBD1. This sequence originates from a human donor with common variable immunodeficiency. The sample taken for sequencing was peripheral blood mononuclear cells. The CDR3 DNA, read in part, is TGTGCCAGCAGCAAGGGACAGGGAGTGGGGGGC. It specifies CASSKGQGVGG. From start to end, the CDR3 is CASSKGQGVGGYTF. Full variable domain (remainder filled in from reference TRBV7-2 and TRBJ1-2): GAGVSQSPSNKVTEKGKDVELRCDPISGHTALYWYRQSLGQGLEFLIYFQGNSAPDKSGLPSDRFSAERTGGSVSTLTIQRTQQEDSAVYLCASSKGQGVGGYTFGSGTRLTVV.